The 11 T cell receptor beta chains reported below all come from one sample, sequenced in a study of blood T cell repertoires in COVID-19. Data came from immunoSEQ multiplex PCR; TCRdb stores just in-frame clones and leaves some out. The sample lists about 82,000 clones; around four fifths were seen once. The specimen sequenced was peripheral blood. Every receptor here comes from a man aged 55 to 70 with COVID-19, enrolled during active disease.

The chain combines TRBV27 with TRBJ2-1; TRBD1 matches at 8 bases. Germline V lookup: CDR1 MNHEY, CDR2 SMNVEV (reference sequence). This CDR3 is built from 15 residues. V lost 0 bases to trimming and J lost 6 bases; unmatched junction nucleotides: 4. CDR3 sequence (DNA): TGTGCCAGCAGTTTATCCGGGACAGGTTTCAATGAGCAGTTCTTC. It specifies CASSLSGTGFNEQFF.

V gene TRBV11-2 combines with J gene TRBJ1-4, with 8 bases identical to TRBD1. Germline V CDR1 and CDR2: SGHAT, FQNNGV. The V gene end was trimmed by 3 bases and the J gene end by 7 bases; junction bases not matched to a gene: 4. The CDR3 consists of 14 residues. DNA of the CDR3: TGTGCCAGCAGCTTGGACAGGGCATCTGAAAAACTGTTTTTT. It translates to CASSLDRASEKLFF.

The J gene is TRBJ2-3, the V gene TRBV30; D uncertain. CDR1 GTSNPN and CDR2 SVGIG come from the germline V gene (reference sequence). Trimming shortened V by 2 bases and J by 6 bases, and 9 bases separated the two germline ends. The CDR3 extends over 12 amino acids. In nucleotides, the CDR3 is TGTGCCTGGAGTCCCCTCCGGGATACGCAGTATTTT. Encoded protein: CAWSPLRDTQYF.

This chain joins TRBV2 and TRBJ2-7; TRBD2 might be the D (5 bases). The CDR3 contains 13 residues. Per the germline V gene, CDR1 is SNHLY and CDR2 is FYNNEI. V lost 6 bases to trimming and J lost 6 bases, with 15 bases between them. The CDR3 spells CASSGVARVEQYF. The CDR3 DNA follows: TGTGCCAGCAGCGGTGTCGCGAGGGTCGAGCAGTACTTC.

This clone was seen only a few times. The chain has TRBV29-1 and TRBJ2-7, with 7 bases aligning to TRBD2. Germline V gene data show CDR1 as SQVTM and CDR2 as ANQGSEA. With 6 bases clipped from V and 2 bases from J, the junction kept 7 bases outside the gene matches. The length of the CDR3 is 13 residues. CDR3 coding DNA: TGCAGCGTGTCGGGACTACCAACCTACGAGCAGTACTTC. Translation gives CSVSGLPTYEQYF.

The chain combines TRBV27 with TRBJ2-1, with TRBD1 as a possible D gene (6 bases). V lost 1 base to trimming and J lost 9 bases, with 16 bases between them. The length of the CDR3 is 15 residues. From germline, CDR1 is MNHEY and CDR2 SMNVEV (reference sequence). CDR3 residues: CASSLLGARAVEQFF. The CDR3 nucleotides are TGTGCCAGCAGTTTATTGGGGGCTCGAGCGGTTGAGCAGTTCTTC.

The V and J genes are TRBV27 and TRBJ2-1; TRBD2 aligns across 14 bases. J lost 7 bases, V lost 5 bases, and 4 bases had no gene match. Per the germline V gene, CDR1 is MNHEY and CDR2 is SMNVEV (reference sequence). The CDR3 is 15 residues long. The CDR3 sequence: CASSPGLAGVNEQFF. CDR3 nucleotide sequence: TGTGCCAGCAGTCCGGGACTAGCGGGAGTGAATGAGCAGTTCTTC.

The rearrangement links TRBV2 to TRBJ2-2; D is uncertain. V lost 1 base, J lost 7 bases, and 7 bases lay in between. Germline V gene lookup returns CDR1 SNHLY and CDR2 FYNNEI. This CDR3 contains 13 residues. The CDR3 is CASSEGAIGELFF. Here the CDR3 DNA reads TGTGCCAGCAGTGAAGGTGCTATCGGGGAGCTGTTTTTT.

The chain is built from TRBV5-1 and TRBJ2-5, with 7 bases aligning to TRBD1. Germline V gene sequence: CDR1 SGHRS, CDR2 YFSETQ. The V segment lost 0 bases and the J segment 3 bases; nucleotides outside the gene matches: 2. The CDR3 extends over 14 amino acids. The chain's CDR3 is CASSLEGAKETQYF. The DNA for the CDR3 is TGCGCCAGCAGCTTGGAGGGGGCGAAAGAGACCCAGTACTTC.

The J gene is TRBJ2-5, the V gene TRBV7-3; TRBD1 is a possible D gene (6 bases). Looked up from germline, CDR1 is SGHTA and CDR2 is FQGTGA. Trimming removed 4 bases from V and 9 bases from J, with 15 bases in between. The CDR3 consists of 13 residues. CDR3 nucleotide sequence: TGTGCCAGCAGCTCAGCCTCCAACAGGGCCCAGTACTTC. It encodes CASSSASNRAQYF.

This clone was seen a handful of times. The chain carries TRBV4-3 and TRBJ2-3; perhaps TRBD2 as D (6 bases). V lost 4 bases and J lost 4, with 12 bases in between. This CDR3 contains 14 residues. Germline values: CDR1 LGHNA, CDR2 YSLEER. The CDR3: CASSRGTGADTQYF. In DNA form, the CDR3 reads TGCGCCAGCAGCCGGGGGACGGGAGCAGATACGCAGTATTTT.